What follows are 9 T cell receptor beta chains derived from one specimen sequenced in a study of cytomegalovirus exposure and HLA in healthy donors. The PCR ran on 60 Vbeta and 13 Jbeta primers. TCRdb keeps only in-frame clones here, not all; method: immunoSEQ multiplex PCR. Altogether approximately 160,000 clones are present, roughly 80% being singletons, with the ten largest covering 0.77%. Sample: PBMCs. Receptors originate from a woman younger than 35 in good health and CMV-seronegative.

V gene TRBV27 combines with J gene TRBJ2-7; 9 bases fit TRBD1. Trimming at V came to 3 bases and at J to 2 bases, leaving 8 bases not matched to a gene. Per germline, CDR1 MNHEY and CDR2 SMNVEV (reference sequence). CDR3 size: 16 residues. As DNA, the CDR3 is TGTGCCAGCAGTTTCGGTGGGGGACAGGGACCCTACGAGCAGTACTTC. This translates into CASSFGGGQGPYEQYF.

This clone was seen a handful of times. V and J are TRBV7-6 and TRBJ2-2; a possible D gene is TRBD1 (5 bases). This CDR3 has 15 amino acids. The germline gives CDR1 SGHVS, CDR2 FNYEAQ. Trimming stripped 8 bases from V and 5 bases from J, with 18 bases between. The chain's CDR3 is CASRKGRVMTGELFF. The CDR3 nucleotides are TGTGCCAGCCGCAAGGGCAGGGTCATGACCGGGGAGCTGTTTTTT.

The chain links TRBV4-1 to TRBJ2-7; TRBD2 aligns across 11 bases. CDR3 length: 20 amino acids. Per germline, CDR1 MGHRA and CDR2 YSYEKL. Losses at the gene ends were 4 bases for V and 0 bases for J; bases not matched to a gene: 17. The CDR3 coding sequence is TGCGCCAGCAGCCTGGGGGGTTATAGCGGGAGGGCCCCAGGCTCCTACGAGCAGTACTTC. Its protein product is CASSLGGYSGRAPGSYEQYF.

J is TRBJ1-2 and V is TRBV7-8; D gene ambiguous. V was clipped by 5 bases and J by 5 bases, with 18 bases between them. The germline CDR1 and CDR2 sequences are SGHVS and FQNEAQ. This CDR3 is built from 15 residues. The CDR3 bases are TGTGCCAGCAGCCCACGGGCCTTGACGGGATATGGCTACACCTTC. Amino acids: CASSPRALTGYGYTF. The entire variable domain, with the rest obtained from reference TRBV7-8 and TRBJ1-2, is as follows: GAGVSQSPRYKVAKRGQDVALRCDPISGHVSLFWYQQALGQGPEFLTYFQNEAQLDKSGLPSDRFFAERPEGSVSTLKIQRTQQEDSAVYLCASSPRALTGYGYTFGSGTRLTVV.

This clone was seen just once. The chain recombines TRBV5-8 with TRBJ2-7; 8 nucleotides agree with TRBD1. CDR1 and CDR2 from the germline V gene are SGHTS and YDEGEE. V was clipped by 6 bases and J by 5 bases; unmatched bases: 25. CDR3 length: 19 residues. CDR3 nucleotide sequence: TGTGCCAGCATCATCGATCCTCCGCGACAGGGGTCGAAGACCGACGAGCAGTACTTC. Translating gives CASIIDPPRQGSKTDEQYF.

CDR3 in amino acids: CASSPGQSTGELFF. The CDR3 region has the DNA TGCGCCAGCAGCCCAGGACAGAGCACCGGGGAGCTGTTTTTT. The chain combines TRBV4-1 with TRBJ2-2; maybe TRBD1 (6 bases). CDR1 and CDR2 (germline): MGHRA, YSYEKL. Trimming left V 4 bases short and J 4 bases short, with 10 bases between. There are 14 residues in the CDR3.

V and J are TRBV27 and TRBJ2-1; TRBD1 matches 7 bases. V shed 7 bases and J 4 bases; nucleotides not matched to a gene: 7. Germline CDR1 and CDR2: MNHEY and SMNVEV (reference sequence). The CDR3 runs to 14 residues. The CDR3 DNA follows: TGTGCCAGCAACAGACAGGGATATTACAATGAGCAGTTCTTC. Translated, it gives CASNRQGYYNEQFF.

The chain combines TRBV18 with TRBJ2-1; D possibly corresponds to TRBD2 (5 bases). Germline CDR1 reads KGHSH; CDR2 reads LQKENI. The length of the CDR3 is 13 residues. V was clipped by 3 bases and J by 5 bases, with 8 bases between them. CDR3 sequence (DNA): TGTGCCAGCTCACCCGGACTCAACAATGAGCAGTTCTTC. It is translated as CASSPGLNNEQFF.

The chain combines TRBV28 with TRBJ1-5, with D perhaps TRBD1 (6 bases). The V gene's germline CDR1 is MDHEN and CDR2 SYDVKM. V lost 5 bases, J lost 2 bases, and 25 bases lay in between. The CDR3 totals 19 residues. The CDR3 protein is CASSPIWEGVTTRNQPQHF. The CDR3 bases are TGTGCCAGCAGTCCTATCTGGGAGGGGGTGACCACCCGCAATCAGCCCCAGCATTTT.